This entry lists 5 T cell receptor beta chains sequenced from one sample in a study of T cells in Graves' hyperthyroidism and ophthalmopathy. The TCR beta CDR3 regions underwent amplification using RNA transcripts as the source. First-round RT-PCR targeting the TCR CDR3 was performed with the HTBI primer set. MiXCR was run by TCRdb on the multiplex PCR reads, yielding one entry per CDR3 protein. Among under 700,000 distinct CDR3 sequences, 35% to 55% were seen once, and the ten largest hold roughly 8.2%. Sequencing was performed on peripheral blood or thyroid tissue (not recorded which). The receptors here all came from a woman aged 18-29 years with Graves' hyperthyroidism.

On this clonotype itself: This may stem from a read error, because a much larger clone lies one nucleotide away. The J gene is TRBJ1-2, the V gene TRBV7-8; TRBD1 might be the D (5 bases). V lost 4 bases and J lost 7, with 7 bases in between. The CDR3 has 11 amino acids. Germline CDR1 reads SGHVS; CDR2 reads FQNEAQ. The CDR3 DNA reads TGTGCCAGCAGCTACGACAGTGGCTACACCTTC. Its protein product is CASSYDSGYTF.

This clonotype has at least ten counts. The V call is TRBV2, the J call TRBJ2-5, with a weak D call TRBD1 (5 bases). The CDR3 has 12 residues. Between the trimmed V and J ends, which lost 7 bases and 9 bases, there was a span of 15 bases. Germline V gene sequence: CDR1 SNHLY, CDR2 FYNNEI. CDR3 loop: CASTLGPRAQYF. Here the CDR3 DNA reads TGTGCCAGCACCCTGGGGCCCAGGGCCCAGTACTTC.

This clonotype appeared a few times. The chain joins TRBV2 to TRBJ1-5; D call uncertain. The CDR3 spans 13 residues. Between the trimmed V and J ends, which lost 10 bases and 0 bases, there was a span of 10 bases. Germline assignment: CDR1 SNHLY and CDR2 FYNNEI. Here the CDR3 reads CAMRLDSNQPQHF. The DNA of the CDR3 is TGTGCCATGCGACTCGATAGCAATCAGCCCCAGCATTTT.

The rearrangement uses TRBV25-1 and TRBJ2-7; 14 nucleotides match TRBD2. The CDR3 contains 15 residues. V gave up 1 base and J gave up 5 bases; unmatched junction bases: 1. Germline CDR1 MGHDK, CDR2 SYGVNS. CDR3 residues: CASSESGLAGDEQYF. For the CDR3, the DNA is TGTGCCAGCAGTGAATCGGGACTAGCGGGAGACGAGCAGTACTTC.

J is TRBJ2-7 and V is TRBV7-2; D may be TRBD2 (6 bases). CDR1 is SGHTA and CDR2 is FQGNSA in the germline V gene. With 5 bases removed from V and 0 bases from J, the gap between germline ends came to 14 bases. The CDR3 totals 15 residues. The CDR3 DNA sequence: TGTGCCAGCAGCCCCTACAGCGGGCCCTCCTACGAGCAGTACTTC. It specifies CASSPYSGPSYEQYF.